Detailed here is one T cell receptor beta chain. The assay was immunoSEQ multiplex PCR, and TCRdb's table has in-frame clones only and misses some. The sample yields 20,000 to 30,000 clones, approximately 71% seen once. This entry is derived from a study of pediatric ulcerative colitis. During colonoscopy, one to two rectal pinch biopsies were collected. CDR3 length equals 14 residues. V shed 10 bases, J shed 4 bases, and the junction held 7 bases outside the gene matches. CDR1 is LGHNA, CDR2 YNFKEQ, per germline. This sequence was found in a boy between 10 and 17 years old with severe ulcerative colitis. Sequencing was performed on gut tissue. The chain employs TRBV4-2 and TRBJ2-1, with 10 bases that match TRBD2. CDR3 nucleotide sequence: TGTGCCATTTCCCGGACTAGCGGATACAATGAGCAGTTCTTC. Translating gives CAISRTSGYNEQFF.